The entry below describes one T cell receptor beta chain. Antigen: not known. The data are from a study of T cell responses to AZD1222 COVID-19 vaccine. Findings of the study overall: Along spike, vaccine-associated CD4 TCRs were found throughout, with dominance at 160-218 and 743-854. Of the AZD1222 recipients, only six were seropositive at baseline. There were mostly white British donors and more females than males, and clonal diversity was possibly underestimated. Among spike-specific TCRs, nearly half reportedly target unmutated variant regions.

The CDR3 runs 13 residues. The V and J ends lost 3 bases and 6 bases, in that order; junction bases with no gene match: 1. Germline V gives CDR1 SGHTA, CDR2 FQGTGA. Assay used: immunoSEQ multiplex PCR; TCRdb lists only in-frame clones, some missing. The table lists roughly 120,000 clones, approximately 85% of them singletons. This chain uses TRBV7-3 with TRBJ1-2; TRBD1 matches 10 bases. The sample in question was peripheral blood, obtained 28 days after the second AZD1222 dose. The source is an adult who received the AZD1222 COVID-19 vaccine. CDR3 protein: CASSLGQGHGYTF. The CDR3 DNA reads TGTGCCAGCAGCTTGGGACAGGGGCATGGCTACACCTTC. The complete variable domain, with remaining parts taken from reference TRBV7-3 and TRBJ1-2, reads GAGVSQTPSNKVTEKGKYVELRCDPISGHTALYWYRQSLGQGPEFLIYFQGTGAADDSGLPNDRFFAVRPEGSVSTLKIQRTERGDSAVYLCASSLGQGHGYTFGSGTRLTVV.